The clone carrying this T cell receptor (beta chain) was counted many times. Its antigen is not identified. The source of the sample is a study of T-cell reconstitution after alpha-beta-depleted transplantation in children. Study-level findings and limits: Newly generated T cells supplied most T-cell counts and diversity one year post-transplant. Where alpha-beta T cells came from about two months after transplant was reportedly several hundred expanded graft clones.

CDR3 length: 17 amino acids. V lost 1 base, J lost 3 bases, and 8 bases stayed unmatched. Germline V gene sequence: CDR1 SGHRS, CDR2 YFSETQ. Unique molecular identifiers featured in how the TCRbeta library was prepared. TCRdb passed the PCR reads through MiXCR, listing each CDR3 protein once. This sample has 700,000 to 950,000 distinct CDR3 sequences; about 15% occur once, and the top ten carry approximately 5%. The TCR comes from a male patient aged 5 to 17 who had a stem cell transplant for acute lymphoblastic leukemia, so the T cells may come from the graft donor. The V and J genes are TRBV5-1 and TRBJ2-5, with 11 bases matching TRBD2. The sample here was PBMCs, mostly from graft donor cells, taken 360 days after TCRalphabeta/CD19-depleted stem cell transplant. CDR3 in DNA: TGCGCCAGCAGCTTGATCACTAGCGGGAGTTTTGAAGAGACCCAGTACTTC. This gives the protein CASSLITSGSFEETQYF. Full variable domain (outside the CDR3, taken from reference TRBV5-1 and TRBJ2-5): KAGVTQTPRYLIKTRGQQVTLSCSPISGHRSVSWYQQTPGQGLQFLFEYFSETQRNKGNFPGRFSGRQFSNSRSEMNVSTLELGDSALYLCASSLITSGSFEETQYFGPGTRLLVL.